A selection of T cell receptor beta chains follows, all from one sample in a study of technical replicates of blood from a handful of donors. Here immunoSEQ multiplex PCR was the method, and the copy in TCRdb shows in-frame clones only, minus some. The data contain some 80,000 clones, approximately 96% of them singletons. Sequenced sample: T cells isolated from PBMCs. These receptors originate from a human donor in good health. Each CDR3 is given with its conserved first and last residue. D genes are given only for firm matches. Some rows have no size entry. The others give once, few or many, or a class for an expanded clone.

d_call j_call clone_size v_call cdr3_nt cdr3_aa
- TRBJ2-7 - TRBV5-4 TGTGCCAGCAGCTTGGCCGACGGGGGAGTCTCCTACGAGCAGTACTTC CASSLADGGVSYEQYF
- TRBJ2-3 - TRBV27 TGTGCCAGCAGTGGCCAGGGGCCAGATACGCAGTATTTT CASSGQGPDTQYF
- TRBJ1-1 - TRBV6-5 TGTGCCAGCAGTCGCGGGGGGGGGCTCACTGAAGCTTTCTTT CASSRGGGLTEAFF
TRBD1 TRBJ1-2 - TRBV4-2 TGTGCCAGCAGATTGGACAGGACAAACTTTATAGCTAACTATGGCTACACCTTC CASRLDRTNFIANYGYTF
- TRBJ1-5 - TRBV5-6 TGTGCCAGCAGCTGGGGGGGAAATCAGCCCCAGCATTTT CASSWGGNQPQHF
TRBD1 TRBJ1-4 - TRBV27 TGTGCCAGCAGTTGGGCAGACAGGGTAAGGGAAAAACTGTTTTTT CASSWADRVREKLFF
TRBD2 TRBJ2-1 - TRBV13 TGTGCCAGCAGCTCCTCCATTTTTGCGGGAGCGCTTAGCTCCTACAATGAGCAGTTCTTC CASSSSIFAGALSSYNEQFF
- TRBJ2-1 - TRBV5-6 TGTGCCAGCAGCCTCTACAATGAGCAGTTCTTC CASSLYNEQFF
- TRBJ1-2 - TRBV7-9 TGTGCCAGCAGCTTTACAGGGAACTATGGCTACACCTTC CASSFTGNYGYTF
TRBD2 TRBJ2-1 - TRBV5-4 TGTGCCAGCAGCCGGACTGGACTAGCAGGAAATGAGCAGTTCTTC CASSRTGLAGNEQFF
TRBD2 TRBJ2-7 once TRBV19 TGTGCCAGTAGGCGGGGGGCTAGCAACGAGCAGTACTTC CASRRGASNEQYF
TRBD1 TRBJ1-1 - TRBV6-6 TGTGCCACTAAAGGGGGCCTCTCTGAAGCTTTCTTT CATKGGLSEAFF
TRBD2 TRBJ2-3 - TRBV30 TGTGCCTGGAGTGTACAAAGCGGGGTCACAGATACGCAGTATTTT CAWSVQSGVTDTQYF
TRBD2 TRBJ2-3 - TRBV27 TGTGCCAGCAGTACCCGTCTAGCGGGAGGGCCATTGTATCCAGATACGCAGTATTTT CASSTRLAGGPLYPDTQYF